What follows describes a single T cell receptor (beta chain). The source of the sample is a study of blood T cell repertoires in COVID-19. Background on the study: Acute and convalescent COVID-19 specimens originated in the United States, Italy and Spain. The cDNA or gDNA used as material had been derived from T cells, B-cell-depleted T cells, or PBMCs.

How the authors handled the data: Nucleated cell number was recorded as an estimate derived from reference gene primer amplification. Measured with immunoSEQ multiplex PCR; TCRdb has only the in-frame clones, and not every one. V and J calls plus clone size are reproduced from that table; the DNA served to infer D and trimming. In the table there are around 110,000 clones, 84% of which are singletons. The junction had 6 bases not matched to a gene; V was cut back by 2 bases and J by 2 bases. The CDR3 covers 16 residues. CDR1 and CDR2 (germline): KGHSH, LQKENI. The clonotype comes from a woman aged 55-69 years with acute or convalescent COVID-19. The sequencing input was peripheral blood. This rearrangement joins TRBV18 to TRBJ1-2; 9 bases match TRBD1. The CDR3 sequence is CASSPISGQGNYGYTF. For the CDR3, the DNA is TGTGCCAGCTCACCAATCTCCGGACAGGGGAACTATGGCTACACCTTC.